These 26 T cell receptor beta chains share one sample of origin, sequenced in a study of blood T cell repertoires in COVID-19. The repertoire was sequenced with immunoSEQ multiplex PCR; TCRdb's copy has only in-frame clones and lacks some. The sample carries tens of thousands of clones, approximately 91% recorded once. The sample taken for sequencing was peripheral blood. All receptors derive from a human donor in a cohort sampled during active COVID-19.

The chain recombines TRBV7-8 with TRBJ1-1; D ambiguous. Looked up from germline, CDR1 is SGHVS and CDR2 is FQNEAQ. The ends were cut back, 3 bases at V and 1 base at J, with 9 bases in the middle. The length of the CDR3 is 14 residues. The chain's CDR3 is CASSFLERNTEAFF. Written as DNA, the CDR3 is TGTGCCAGCAGCTTTCTCGAGAGGAACACTGAAGCTTTCTTT.

The gene calls are TRBV19 and TRBJ1-3, with TRBD1 as a possible D gene (5 bases). V lost 5 bases, J lost 0 bases, and 14 bases lay in between. The CDR3 totals 16 residues. CDR1 LNHDA and CDR2 SQIVND come from the germline V gene (reference sequence). CDR3 bases: TGTGCCAGTAGTTTTCGACAGCCGGGCTCTGGAAACACCATATATTTT. Its translation: CASSFRQPGSGNTIYF.

This clone came up a few times. The chain recombines TRBV7-9 with TRBJ1-1; D is uncertain. The V end lost 1 base, the J end lost 4 bases, and 10 bases lay between the germline ends. The CDR3 runs 14 residues. The germline gives CDR1 SEHNR, CDR2 FQNEAQ (reference sequence). CDR3 DNA sequence: TGTGCCAGCAGCTTAGTCGTGAGAAGCACTGAAGCTTTCTTT. It translates to CASSLVVRSTEAFF.

J is TRBJ2-3 and V is TRBV19; no clear D gene. The V and J ends lost 1 base and 0 bases respectively, with 8 bases between them. The CDR3 extends over 15 amino acids. Per germline, CDR1 LNHDA and CDR2 SQIVND (reference sequence). The CDR3 here is CASSIGPGSTDTQYF. For the CDR3, the DNA is TGTGCCAGTAGTATAGGCCCCGGGAGCACAGATACGCAGTATTTT.

J is TRBJ2-4 and V is TRBV2, with 7 bases matching TRBD2. The V gene's germline CDR1 is SNHLY and CDR2 FYNNEI. This CDR3 has 15 amino acids. V lost 4 bases and J lost 2; bases outside the gene matches: 5. Here the CDR3 reads CASSGGGTTKNIQYF. CDR3 coding DNA: TGTGCCAGCAGTGGGGGGGGGACCACCAAAAACATTCAGTACTTC.

The gene calls are TRBV29-1 and TRBJ2-5; TRBD2 aligns across 12 bases. This CDR3 comprises 14 residues. Germline V lookup: CDR1 SQVTM, CDR2 ANQGSEA. V shed 3 bases, J shed 7 bases, and the junction held 6 bases outside the gene matches. The CDR3 bases are TGCAGCGTTGACTCCCCGGGACTAGCGGGGACCCAGTACTTC. It codes for CSVDSPGLAGTQYF.

This chain joins TRBV9 and TRBJ2-1, with 13 bases aligning to TRBD2. Per germline, CDR1 SGDLS and CDR2 YYNGEE. The CDR3 length is 16 residues. V dropped 0 bases and J dropped 9; count of bases not matched to a gene: 6. The CDR3 coding sequence is TGTGCCAGCAGCGTAGCTGGACTAGCGGGAGCTTCTGAGCAGTTCTTC. Translation: CASSVAGLAGASEQFF. Drawing the rest from reference TRBV9 and TRBJ2-1, the complete variable domain is DSGVTQTPKHLITATGQRVTLRCSPRSGDLSVYWYQQSLDQGLQFLIQYYNGEERAKGNILERFSAQQFPDLHSELNLSSLELGDSALYFCASSVAGLAGASEQFFGPGTRLTVL.

CDR3 nucleotide sequence: TGTGCCAGTACCCAGGGGCTCTCTGGAAACACCATATATTTT. This translates into CASTQGLSGNTIYF. The chain links TRBV10-3 to TRBJ1-3; D possibly corresponds to TRBD1 (6 bases). The CDR3 runs 14 residues. Per the germline V gene, CDR1 is ENHRY and CDR2 is SYGVKD. Between the trimmed V and J ends, which lost 10 bases and 0 bases, there was a span of 13 bases.

The rearrangement uses TRBV19 and TRBJ1-1, with D perhaps matching TRBD1 (6 bases). The V and J ends lost 3 bases and 1 base respectively, with 12 bases between them. Germline loops: CDR1 LNHDA, CDR2 SQIVND (reference sequence). The CDR3 contains 15 residues. The CDR3 sequence is CASSIFGRGNTEAFF. DNA for the CDR3: TGTGCCAGTAGTATCTTCGGCAGGGGGAACACTGAAGCTTTCTTT.

J is TRBJ1-6 and V is TRBV3-1 (or the pseudogene TRBV3-2), with a possible D match to TRBD1 (5 bases). CDR3 length: 15 residues. Germline CDR1 is LGHDT and CDR2 is YNNKEL (reference sequence). V lost 0 bases and J lost 9, with 12 bases in between. The CDR3 nucleotides are TGTGCCAGCAGCCAAGAGAAGAGGAGGGGTTCACCCCTCCACTTT. It yields the protein CASSQEKRRGSPLHF.

The chain is built from TRBV10-3 and TRBJ2-7, with 7 bases fitting TRBD2. Germline CDR1 ENHRY, CDR2 SYGVKD. J was trimmed by 0 bases and V by 8 bases; bases with no gene match: 7. The CDR3 totals 14 residues. The CDR3 is CAISEGGNSYEQYV. CDR3 DNA: TGTGCCATCTCCGAGGGAGGGAACTCCTACGAGCAGTACGTC.

This clone was observed a single time. This chain connects TRBV10-3 to TRBJ2-5; 9 positions agree with TRBD2. This CDR3 spans 15 amino acids. Germline loops: CDR1 ENHRY, CDR2 SYGVKD. The trim removed 6 bases at V and 3 bases at J, leaving 8 bases unmatched. CDR3: CAISQTSGLKETQYF. The CDR3 DNA is TGTGCCATCAGCCAGACTAGCGGACTAAAAGAGACCCAGTACTTC.

The CDR3 protein is CASSPTGGLGGYTF. Here the CDR3 DNA reads TGTGCCAGCAGCCCGACAGGGGGGCTAGGTGGCTACACCTTC. This chain uses TRBV14 with TRBJ1-2; 9 bases are a match to TRBD1. V lost 4 bases, J lost 7 bases, and 7 bases stayed unmatched. Germline loops: CDR1 SGHDN, CDR2 FVKESK. The CDR3 consists of 14 residues.

The chain couples TRBV18 to TRBJ2-7; D may be TRBD2 (6 bases). This CDR3 is built from 12 residues. Germline V CDR1 and CDR2: KGHSH, LQKENI. Trimming took 3 bases from V and 5 from J, leaving 8 bases between them. For the CDR3, the DNA is TGTGCCAGCTCACCGGAGGGAAACGAGCAGTACGTC. Translation gives CASSPEGNEQYV.

This rearrangement joins TRBV12-3 or TRBV12-4 to TRBJ2-6; unclear D gene. Trimming removed 6 bases at V and 4 bases at J, with 7 bases between. This CDR3 has 13 residues. The DNA of the CDR3 is TGTGCCAGCAGCCCCCAGGGGGCCAACGTCCTGACTTTC. It encodes CASSPQGANVLTF.

The chain has TRBV3-1 (or the pseudogene TRBV3-2) and TRBJ1-1, with D possibly being TRBD1 (5 bases). The V end lost 3 bases, the J end lost 1 base, and 9 bases lay between the germline ends. Germline V CDR1 and CDR2: LGHDT, YNNKEL (reference sequence). CDR3 length equals 14 residues. Here the CDR3 reads CASSHEQGNTEAFF. CDR3 nucleotides: TGTGCCAGCAGCCACGAGCAGGGGAACACTGAAGCTTTCTTT.

V is TRBV27 and J is TRBJ1-2; D gene uncertain. CDR3 length: 14 residues. V lost 6 bases to trimming and J lost 8 bases, with 19 bases between them. Germline loops: CDR1 MNHEY, CDR2 SMNVEV (reference sequence). DNA for the CDR3: TGTGCCAGCAGCCAATCCAACTATCCGGGGGGCTACACCTTC. Protein product: CASSQSNYPGGYTF.

The chain carries TRBV7-2 and TRBJ1-2; D call uncertain. Germline CDR1 and CDR2: SGHTA and FQGNSA. V was trimmed by 1 base and J by 7 bases, leaving 10 bases between them. The CDR3 is made up of 13 amino acids. The CDR3 coding sequence is TGTGCCAGCAGCTTAGGGGCGCGGGGTGGCTACACCTTC. This encodes CASSLGARGGYTF. Using reference TRBV7-2 and TRBJ1-2 for the parts outside the CDR3, the full variable domain is GAGVSQSPSNKVTEKGKDVELRCDPISGHTALYWYRQSLGQGLEFLIYFQGNSAPDKSGLPSDRFSAERTGGSVSTLTIQRTQQEDSAVYLCASSLGARGGYTFGSGTRLTVV.

The rearrangement uses TRBV29-1 and TRBJ1-3; no definite D call. The CDR3 is 14 residues long. Germline-derived CDR1 and CDR2 are SQVTM and ANQGSEA. Trimming left V 6 bases short and J 0 bases short, with 12 bases between. For the CDR3, the DNA is TGCAGCGTATCTCAGGCGCTCTCTGGAAACACCATATATTTT. Its protein is CSVSQALSGNTIYF. Full variable domain (remainder filled in from reference TRBV29-1 and TRBJ1-3): SAVISQKPSRDICQRGTSLTIQCQVDSQVTMMFWYRQQPGQSLTLIATANQGSEATYESGFVIDKFPISRPNLTFSTLTVSNMSPEDSSIYLCSVSQALSGNTIYFGEGSWLTVV.

The chain couples TRBV9 to TRBJ1-1; no definite D call. The CDR3 is 15 residues long. V was shortened by 4 bases and J by 4 bases, with 17 bases between the two germline ends. Germline V gene lookup returns CDR1 SGDLS and CDR2 YYNGEE. The CDR3 DNA reads TGTGCCAGCAGCCCTCAGTTGGGAGCGGTCACTGAAGCTTTCTTT. Its protein product is CASSPQLGAVTEAFF.

The count of this clone is one. The rearrangement joins TRBV1 to TRBJ2-7; the D segment call TRBD2 is taken from the table without a DNA check. TRBV1 is a pseudogene. This CDR3 contains 15 residues. The CDR3 coding sequence is TGCACCAGCAGCCAAGTCACTAGCGGGGGTGACGAGCAGTACGTC. Its protein is CTSSQVTSGGDEQYV.

This chain joins TRBV19 and TRBJ1-1; D call uncertain. This CDR3 is 16 amino acids long. V was cut by 0 bases and J by 1 base, with 12 bases left in between. Germline CDR1 and CDR2: LNHDA and SQIVND (reference sequence). The CDR3 DNA follows: TGTGCCAGTAGTATAGATTCCGGAGTATCGAACACTGAAGCTTTCTTT. Amino acids: CASSIDSGVSNTEAFF.

The chain uses TRBV24-1 and TRBJ1-2; D is ambiguous. From germline, CDR1 is KGHDR and CDR2 SFDVKD. This CDR3 is 9 amino acids long. V lost 9 bases to trimming and J lost 13 bases, with 11 bases between them. CDR3 loop: CATPPRSTF. The CDR3 DNA is TGTGCCACCCCTCCGAGGAGCACCTTC.

The chain uses TRBV4-2 and TRBJ2-2, with 10 bases that match TRBD2. The CDR3 sequence is 16 residues long. V lost 4 bases to trimming and J lost 2 bases; unmatched junction nucleotides: 4. Germline V lookup: CDR1 LGHNA, CDR2 YNFKEQ. The chain's CDR3 is CASSPAGGSNTGELFF. The CDR3 bases are TGTGCCAGCAGCCCAGCGGGAGGGAGTAACACCGGGGAGCTGTTTTTT.

A remark on this clone: Additional DNA sequences in this sample encode the identical CDR3. This sequence joins TRBV28 and TRBJ1-5; D gene uncertain. This CDR3 spans 12 amino acids. Trimming took 3 bases from V and 4 from J, leaving 4 bases between them. Per germline, CDR1 MDHEN and CDR2 SYDVKM. The DNA for the CDR3 is TGTGCCAGCAGTTTCGGGAATCAGCCCCAGCATTTT. Amino acids: CASSFGNQPQHF.

The chain has TRBV10-3 and TRBJ2-1; D perhaps matches TRBD2 (7 bases). The germline V gene has CDR1 ENHRY and CDR2 SYGVKD. V was shortened by 8 bases and J by 0 bases, with 14 bases between the two germline ends. The CDR3 totals 15 residues. CDR3 in DNA: TGTGCCATCTATGAGGGAGGGGGCTCCTACAATGAGCAGTTCTTC. Amino acid sequence: CAIYEGGGSYNEQFF.